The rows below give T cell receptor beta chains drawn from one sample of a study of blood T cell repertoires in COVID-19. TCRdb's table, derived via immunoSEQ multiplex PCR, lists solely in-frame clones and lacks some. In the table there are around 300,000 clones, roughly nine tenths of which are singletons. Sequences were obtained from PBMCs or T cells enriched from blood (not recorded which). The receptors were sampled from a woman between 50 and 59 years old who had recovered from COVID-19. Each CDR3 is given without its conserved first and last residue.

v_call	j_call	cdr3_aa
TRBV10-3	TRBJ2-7	AISGGGKTLSYEQY
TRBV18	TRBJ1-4	ASSDVGDEKLF
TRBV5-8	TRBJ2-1	ASRMWIGSPSYNEQF
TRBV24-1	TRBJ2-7	ATSDSSGRAYEQY
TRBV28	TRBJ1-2	ASSFLQGDYGYT
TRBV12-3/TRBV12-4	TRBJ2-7	ASSLVTGSEQY
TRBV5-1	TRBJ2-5	ASSVRTGQGETQY
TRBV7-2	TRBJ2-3	ASSLSGTSGSPDTQY
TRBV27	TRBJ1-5	ASSLSGLKYQPQH
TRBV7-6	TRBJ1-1	ASSVAGPNTEAF
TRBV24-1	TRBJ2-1	ATSDLVRQGAGEQF
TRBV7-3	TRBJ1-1	ASSTGLRNTEAF
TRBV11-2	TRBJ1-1	ASSLEGGIPLT
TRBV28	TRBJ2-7	ASSELGRNYEQY
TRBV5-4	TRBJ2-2	ASSLGAAGNTGELF
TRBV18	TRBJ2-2	ASSPILANTGELF
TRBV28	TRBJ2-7	ASSPQGYSSYEQY
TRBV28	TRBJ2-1	ASSLGDREWV
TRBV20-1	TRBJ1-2	SAVTGLSYT
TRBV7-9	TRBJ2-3	ASSLEGRVADTQY
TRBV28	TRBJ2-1	ASKAGSSYNEQF
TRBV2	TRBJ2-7	ASRRDRVGTNAGGEQY
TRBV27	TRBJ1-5	ASSLRESNQPQH
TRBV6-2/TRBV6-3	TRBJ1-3	ASSDAGLRGNTIY
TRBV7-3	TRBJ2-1	ASSTSGNEQF
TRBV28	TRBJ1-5	ASSLEGRGNQPQH
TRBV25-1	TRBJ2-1	ASSPDRAPYNEQF
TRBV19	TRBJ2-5	ASSISGRTNQETQY
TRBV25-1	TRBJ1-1	ASSESPSTTEAF
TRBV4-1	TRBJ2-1	ASSQDFGALKF
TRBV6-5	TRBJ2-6	ASSWAQGTGANVLT
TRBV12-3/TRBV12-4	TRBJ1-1	ASRRSSTEAF
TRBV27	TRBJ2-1	ASKLAPQAEQF
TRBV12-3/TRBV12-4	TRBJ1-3	ASSFSRGDTIY
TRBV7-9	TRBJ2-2	ASSRGSGELF
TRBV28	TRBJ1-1	ASSLTLTGTFEAF
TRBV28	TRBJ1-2	ASSLSGSNYGYT
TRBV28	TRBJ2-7	ASSPQGPEQY
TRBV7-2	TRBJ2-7	ASRGGTSSHEQY
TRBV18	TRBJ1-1	ASSPFVEGTEAF
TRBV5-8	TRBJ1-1	ASSLERQSEAF
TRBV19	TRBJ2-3	ASSPGTSGISTDTQY
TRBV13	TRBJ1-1	ASSLYSAGLMNTEAF
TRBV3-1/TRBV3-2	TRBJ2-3	ASSRRIAGYEDTQY
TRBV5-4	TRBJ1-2	ASRLGQGDYGYT
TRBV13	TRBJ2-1	ASSEEDYEQF
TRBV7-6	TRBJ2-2	ASSPTSGRATGELF
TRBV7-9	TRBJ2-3	ASSLGFNGDTDTQY
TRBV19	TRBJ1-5	ASSISGNQPQH
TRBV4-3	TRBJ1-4	ASSQDPRTGSEKLF
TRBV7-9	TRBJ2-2	ASSSGLAGGRGGELF
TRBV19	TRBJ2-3	ASSIRGFTDTQY
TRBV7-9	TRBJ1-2	ASSLAGAGRNYGYT
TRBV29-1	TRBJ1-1	SVVGRGKAF
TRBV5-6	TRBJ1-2	ASSQDRGYGYT
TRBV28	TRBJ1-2	ASSQVGRVGGYT
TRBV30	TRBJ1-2	AWRGDSYGYT